This T cell receptor (beta chain) comes out of a study of T cells expressing NK-cell markers. Study background: The study drew TCR beta repertoires from sorted CD3+CD56+NKG2C+, CD3+CD56+NKG2C- and CD3+CD56-NKG2C+ T cells. The study sequenced eight donors, seven HCMV-seropositive and one seronegative. Regarding the study as a whole: Dominance of the CD3+CD56-NKG2C+ fraction by these clonotypes also held in a handful of donors.

TCRdb re-called the 5' RACE reads and catalogs CDR3 proteins one per entry, DNA excluded. In all, the sample yields 130,000 to 150,000 distinct CDR3 sequences. Points on this clonotype: What it recognizes is unknown.

The CDR3 consists of 14 residues. Sequencing used blood T cells: a sorted CD56 or NKG2C T cell subset, CD4+ or CD8+ T cells, or bulk PBMC T cells (not recorded which). The TCR was taken from a man aged 18 to 35 in good health. The chain employs TRBV23-1 and TRBJ2-1; the D call of TRBD2 rests on TCRdb alone, since no DNA is present to check it. TRBV23-1 is noted as an ORF with a role that remains uncertain. CDR3 sequence: CASTPGLKYNEQFF.